These T cell receptor beta chains were read from a single sample in a study of T-cell reconstitution after alpha-beta-depleted transplantation in children. MiXCR was run by TCRdb on the PCR reads, yielding one entry per CDR3 protein. The table records more than 550,000 distinct CDR3 sequences, roughly a tenth of them present only once. Sequenced material: PBMCs from the stem cell graft donor, taken from the stem cell graft. Receptors originate from a human donor who donated a stem cell graft to a child with acute myeloid leukemia. The CDR3 runs from the conserved cysteine through the conserved F or W. The D gene is left open where the match is weak. The size entry is marked missing in some rows and otherwise reads once, few, many or a size class.

abundance,j_gene,d_gene,v_gene,CDR3nt,CDR3aa
few,TRBJ2-3,NA,TRBV19,TGTGCCAGCGCCTCCGGAGGGGGAACGCAGTATTTT,CASASGGGTQYF
NA,TRBJ2-7,NA,TRBV29-1,TGCAGCGTCGAGGACGGAACCCCCACGGTGGAGCAGTACTTC,CSVEDGTPTVEQYF
NA,TRBJ2-3,TRBD2,TRBV14,TGTGCCAGCAGCCAAAGATGGAAGGGACTAGCTATCCCAGATACGCAGTATTTT,CASSQRWKGLAIPDTQYF
many,TRBJ2-5,NA,TRBV3-1,TGTGCCAGCAGCCAAGTTGAGCGGCCCCTCGGGCAGACCCAGTACTTC,CASSQVERPLGQTQYF
few,TRBJ2-7,NA,TRBV29-1,TGCAGCGTTCGGGTCGCCTACGAGCAGTACTTC,CSVRVAYEQYF
few,TRBJ2-7,NA,TRBV4-1,TGCGCCAGCAGCCCTTGGGGTTTCTCCTACGAGCAGTACTTC,CASSPWGFSYEQYF
few,TRBJ1-5,NA,TRBV6-2/TRBV6-3,TGTGCCAGCAGCTTCAACCTAATGGATCAGCCCCAGCATTTT,CASSFNLMDQPQHF
NA,TRBJ2-7,NA,TRBV3-1,TGTGCCAGCAGCCAAGGAGGGGGGAGAGGCGGCAACGAGCAGTACTTC,CASSQGGGRGGNEQYF
NA,TRBJ2-1,NA,TRBV7-9,TGTGCCAGCAGCTTAGCGCCTAGCCTTGGTAATGAGCAGTTCTTC,CASSLAPSLGNEQFF
many,TRBJ2-7,NA,TRBV20-1,TGCAGTGCTAGAGATCCCTGGAGGGGGGAGGCCTACGAGCAGTACTTC,CSARDPWRGEAYEQYF
many,TRBJ2-3,TRBD1,TRBV29-1,TGCAGTTCAGACAGGGGCGGCACAGATACGCAGTATTTT,CSSDRGGTDTQYF
NA,TRBJ1-2,TRBD1,TRBV5-5,TGTGCCAGCAGCATTGGCTTACAGGGGAATGGCTACACCTTC,CASSIGLQGNGYTF
few,TRBJ2-7,TRBD2,TRBV7-2,TGTGCCAGCAGGGGACTAGCGGATTTCTACGAGCAGTACTTC,CASRGLADFYEQYF
few,TRBJ1-2,TRBD1,TRBV7-2,TGTGCCAGCAGTCCGATCGCCGGGACAGGGGTAGGCTACACCTTC,CASSPIAGTGVGYTF
many,TRBJ2-3,NA,TRBV4-3,TGCGCCAGCAGCCCCGGACTCAACACAGATACGCAGTATTTT,CASSPGLNTDTQYF
many,TRBJ2-7,TRBD2,TRBV7-8,TGTGCCAGCAGCTTAAGCGGGGGTAGCGGGACCCCGTTTTTTGCCGAGCAGTACTTC,CASSLSGGSGTPFFAEQYF
many,TRBJ2-1,TRBD2,TRBV12-3/TRBV12-4,TGTGCCAGCAAGGGGAGCGGGAGGTTCGATGAGCAGTTCTTC,CASKGSGRFDEQFF
few,TRBJ2-5,NA,TRBV18,TGTGCCAGCTCACCACGGAACGTGAAAGAGACCCAGTACTTC,CASSPRNVKETQYF
NA,TRBJ1-1,NA,TRBV2,TGTACCAGCTGTTATAGGCGGGAAATGAACACTGAAGCTTTCTTT,CTSCYRREMNTEAFF
NA,TRBJ2-7,TRBD1,TRBV15,TGTGCCACCAGCAGAACGACAGGGGGTGGGTATGAGCAGTACTTC,CATSRTTGGGYEQYF
NA,TRBJ1-1,TRBD1,TRBV7-3,TGTGCCAGCAGCTGGACTGGGACAGGGGGCACCATGAACACTGAAGCTTTCTTT,CASSWTGTGGTMNTEAFF
few,TRBJ2-7,NA,TRBV27,TGTGCCAGCAGTTTATACAACCCTACTGGATCCAAGCAGTACTTC,CASSLYNPTGSKQYF
few,TRBJ2-3,NA,TRBV27,TGTGCCAGCAGCCCCAGGGGATCGATAGATACGCAGTATTTT,CASSPRGSIDTQYF
NA,TRBJ2-7,TRBD2,TRBV20-1,TGCAGTGCTAGAGATCCAGCGGGAGTCTCCGAGCAGTACTTC,CSARDPAGVSEQYF
NA,TRBJ1-2,NA,TRBV7-9,TGTGCCAGCAGCCAGGCGGTGGGGAGCTATGGCTACACCTTC,CASSQAVGSYGYTF
NA,TRBJ2-5,TRBD2,TRBV5-6,TGTGCCAGCAGCTTCACCGGGACTAGCACAGAGACCCAGTACTTC,CASSFTGTSTETQYF
NA,TRBJ2-1,TRBD2,TRBV7-7,TGTGCTAGCAGCCCAGAGCGGGAGGGCCTTGGTGAGCAGTTCTTC,CASSPEREGLGEQFF
NA,TRBJ2-1,TRBD2,TRBV11-2,TGTGCCAGCAGCCGCTTGCCCGGGACTAGCGGGAGGGCGGGATACAATGAGCAGTTCTTC,CASSRLPGTSGRAGYNEQFF
NA,TRBJ2-1,TRBD2,TRBV3-1,TGTGCCAGCAGCCAAGCTCTAGCGGGAGGGCCGGGGTATGAGCAGTTCTTC,CASSQALAGGPGYEQFF
few,TRBJ2-7,TRBD1,TRBV20-1,TGCAGTGCCCGGCCTGGGACAGGCGCCGGGTACGAGCAGTACTTC,CSARPGTGAGYEQYF
many,TRBJ2-7,NA,TRBV20-1,TGCAGTGCTAGAGCCCGGGACATCAGTGCCTACGAGCAGTACTTC,CSARARDISAYEQYF
few,TRBJ1-1,NA,TRBV29-1,TGCAGCGTTGATAAGGTTAACACTGAAGCTTTCTTT,CSVDKVNTEAFF
NA,TRBJ2-1,NA,TRBV29-1,TGCAGCGTGGGGACCGAGGACAATGAGCAGTTCTTC,CSVGTEDNEQFF
few,TRBJ1-2,NA,TRBV7-2,TGTGCCAGCAGCCAATCGCCGGGGGTGGAGGGCTACACCTTC,CASSQSPGVEGYTF
many,TRBJ2-1,TRBD2,TRBV27,TGTGCCAGCAGTCCGGGACTAGCGGGGCCCTACAATGAGCAGTTCTTC,CASSPGLAGPYNEQFF
few,TRBJ2-5,NA,TRBV3-1,TGTGCCAGCAGCCAAGAGGGGCAGGGGCGGACCCAGTACTTC,CASSQEGQGRTQYF
NA,TRBJ2-3,TRBD2,TRBV15,TGTGCCACCAGAGGCGGCGGACTAGCGGGGGGGGTCACAGATACGCAGTATTTT,CATRGGGLAGGVTDTQYF
NA,TRBJ1-5,NA,TRBV20-1,TGCAGTGCGTCAGGGAATAGCAATCAGCCCCAGCATTTT,CSASGNSNQPQHF
NA,TRBJ2-6,NA,TRBV28,TGTGCCAGCAGCCCGTCGGCAGGGTTCCACTCTGGGGCCAACGTCCTGACTTTC,CASSPSAGFHSGANVLTF
once,TRBJ1-2,NA,TRBV9,TGTGCCGGCAGCGTACAAACAGGAAACTATGGCTACACCTTC,CAGSVQTGNYGYTF
NA,TRBJ2-3,NA,TRBV15,TGTGCCACCAGCAGAGAACGTGCCGGTGCCCGACGCACAGATACGCAGTATTTT,CATSRERAGARRTDTQYF
NA,TRBJ1-1,NA,TRBV5-1,TGCGCCAGCAGCTTGGGACTCCCCACTGAAGCTTTCTTT,CASSLGLPTEAFF
once,TRBJ2-7,NA,TRBV6-1,TGTGCCAGCGGGAAGGGGACAAAAGGCTACGAGCAGTACTTC,CASGKGTKGYEQYF
many,TRBJ1-6,TRBD1,TRBV15,TGTGCCACCAGCAGTCCGGGACAGGGGATGGCACCCCTCCACTTT,CATSSPGQGMAPLHF
many,TRBJ2-7,TRBD2,TRBV11-2,TGTGCCAGCAGCTACTTCTCGACTAGCGGGATCGGGGGCGAGCAGTACTTC,CASSYFSTSGIGGEQYF
few,TRBJ2-7,NA,TRBV18,TGTGCCAGCTCCCCGCCGAAGGGCTACGAGCAGTACTTC,CASSPPKGYEQYF
many,TRBJ2-7,TRBD1,TRBV18,TGTGCCAGCTCACCGTCTTGGGACAGCTCCTACGAGCAGTACTTC,CASSPSWDSSYEQYF
NA,TRBJ2-1,NA,TRBV29-1,TGCAGCGGGGGCGTGGGCGATGAGCAGTTCTTC,CSGGVGDEQFF
many,TRBJ1-1,NA,TRBV6-1,TGTGCCAGCAGTCGCCCGGTGGAGATGAACACTGAAGCTTTCTTT,CASSRPVEMNTEAFF
few,TRBJ1-4,TRBD1,TRBV27,TGTGCCAGCAGTTTTGGGGACAGCCGGAAAAAACTGTTTTTT,CASSFGDSRKKLFF
many,TRBJ1-2,NA,TRBV7-8,TGTGCCAGCAGCTTAGCTAGGGCAGGGGACTATGGCTACACCTTC,CASSLARAGDYGYTF
few,TRBJ1-2,TRBD1,TRBV6-5,TGTGCCAGCAGTTACGGGGACAGGGGAAGAAACTATGGCTACACCTTC,CASSYGDRGRNYGYTF
few,TRBJ1-2,TRBD1,TRBV5-1,TGCGCCAGCAGCCCGCAGGGGGACTATGGCTACACCTTC,CASSPQGDYGYTF